These 13 T cell receptor beta chains came from one sample sequenced in a study of shared clonotypes between healthy human individuals. Sequencing was performed with immunoSEQ multiplex PCR; in TCRdb, only in-frame clones are kept and a portion is missing. The repertoire holds 950,000 to 1,100,000 clones, roughly 80% seen once, with approximately 1.5% in the top ten. Sequenced input: memory CD4+ T cells sorted from blood. The sample's subset: CD45RA-negative fraction. The source is a man aged 18 to 35 in good health.

The rearrangement joins TRBV5-1 to TRBJ2-5; 12 nucleotides align to TRBD2. J was trimmed by 5 bases and V by 0 bases; bases with no gene match: 5. Germline CDR1 is SGHRS and CDR2 is YFSETQ. The CDR3 spans 16 residues. CDR3 region: CASSLGTSGASETQYF. The CDR3 coding sequence is TGCGCCAGCAGCTTGGGGACTAGCGGGGCTTCCGAGACCCAGTACTTC.

V and J are TRBV5-6 and TRBJ1-2; D remains unclear. Germline V gene data show CDR1 as SGHDT and CDR2 as YYEEEE. Trimming removed 0 bases from V and 6 bases from J, with 9 bases in between. The CDR3 loop spans 13 amino acids. The CDR3 protein is CASSLASANGYTF. DNA of the CDR3: TGTGCCAGCAGCTTGGCCAGCGCCAATGGCTACACCTTC.

The chain couples TRBV5-4 to TRBJ2-2; 9 bases agree with TRBD2. The CDR3 is 16 residues long. V gave up 4 bases and J gave up 4 bases; unmatched junction bases: 8. Germline lookup yields CDR1 SGHNT and CDR2 YYREEE (reference sequence). CDR3: CASSPIAGAVTGELFF. The CDR3 DNA sequence: TGTGCCAGCAGCCCGATAGCGGGAGCCGTCACCGGGGAGCTGTTTTTT.

This clone was seen a handful of times. The rearrangement joins TRBV11-2 to TRBJ2-5, with D perhaps TRBD1 (6 bases). Germline V gene lookup returns CDR1 SGHAT and CDR2 FQNNGV. This CDR3 spans 16 amino acids. Deletions cut 3 bases from V and 3 bases from J, with 17 bases between. The CDR3 reads CASSFSVPGVEETQYF. As DNA, the CDR3 is TGTGCCAGCAGCTTCAGTGTCCCAGGGGTAGAAGAGACCCAGTACTTC.

The chain employs TRBV7-7 and TRBJ2-1; 8 positions agree with TRBD1. The germline V gene encodes CDR1 SSHAT and CDR2 FNYEAQ (reference sequence). This CDR3 is built from 15 residues. This CDR3 reads CASSPSRTGTNEQFF. CDR3 sequence (DNA): TGTGCTAGCTCCCCTTCCAGGACAGGGACCAATGAGCAGTTCTTC.

The V call is TRBV7-8, the J call TRBJ2-7, with D uncertain. Per germline, CDR1 SGHVS and CDR2 FQNEAQ. CDR3 length: 14 residues. V shed 0 bases and J shed 8 bases, with 14 bases lying between them. CDR3 sequence (DNA): TGTGCCAGCAGCTTAGCCCCCGAGACATCTCAGCAGTACTTC. Translated, it gives CASSLAPETSQQYF.

The V gene is TRBV19, the J gene TRBJ1-3; D uncertain. The CDR3 consists of 15 residues. Per the germline V gene, CDR1 is LNHDA and CDR2 is SQIVND (reference sequence). V lost 4 bases and J lost 0, with 10 bases in between. CDR3 sequence: CASSRSEYSGNTIYF. CDR3 DNA sequence: TGTGCCAGTAGTAGGTCTGAATACTCTGGAAACACCATATATTTT.

The chain employs TRBV19 and TRBJ2-1; 7 nucleotides agree with TRBD2. V lost 5 bases to trimming and J lost 9 bases; unmatched junction nucleotides: 10. CDR1 and CDR2 from the germline V gene are LNHDA and SQIVND (reference sequence). The CDR3 is 14 residues long. The CDR3 coding sequence is TGTGCCAGTAGTGGGGGACTACTTCTTGGTGAGCAGTTCTTC. Translating it yields CASSGGLLLGEQFF.

The gene calls are TRBV9 and TRBJ2-1, with a possible D match to TRBD2 (5 bases). Germline CDR1 SGDLS, CDR2 YYNGEE. With 4 bases removed from V and 4 bases from J, the gap between germline ends came to 9 bases. This CDR3 has 13 residues. The CDR3 coding sequence is TGTGCCAGCAGCACCCGGGGATACAATGAGCAGTTCTTC. Amino acid sequence: CASSTRGYNEQFF.

This sequence joins TRBV4-3 and TRBJ2-3; possible D gene TRBD1, 6 bases. V gave up 1 base and J gave up 7 bases, with 15 bases separating them. CDR3 size: 15 residues. Germline assignment: CDR1 LGHNA and CDR2 YSLEER. The CDR3 nucleotides read TGCGCCAGCAGCCAAGGGTGGGGGCTAGGGAATACGCAGTATTTT. Translated: CASSQGWGLGNTQYF.

On this clone: Other DNA sequences in the sample encode the same CDR3. The gene calls are TRBV18 and TRBJ1-4, with no clear D. The ends were cut back, 2 bases at V and 7 bases at J, with 8 bases in the middle. CDR1 and CDR2 (germline): KGHSH, LQKENI. The CDR3 length is 13 residues. The CDR3 DNA follows: TGTGCCAGCTCACCAAGGGTTGGTGAAAAACTGTTTTTT. Translated, it gives CASSPRVGEKLFF.

V usage is TRBV9 and J usage is TRBJ2-1; 8 bases line up with TRBD1. The CDR3 is made up of 14 amino acids. V was clipped by 0 bases and J by 16 bases; unmatched bases: 12. Germline V lookup: CDR1 SGDLS, CDR2 YYNGEE. CDR3 loop: CASSVGRSDREIFF. The CDR3 DNA is TGTGCCAGCAGCGTAGGTCGGTCGGACAGGGAAATCTTCTTC. Full variable domain (outside the CDR3, taken from reference TRBV9 and TRBJ2-1): DSGVTQTPKHLITATGQRVTLRCSPRSGDLSVYWYQQSLDQGLQFLIQYYNGEERAKGNILERFSAQQFPDLHSELNLSSLELGDSALYFCASSVGRSDREIFFGPGTRLTVL.

The J gene is TRBJ1-1, the V gene TRBV19; D is undetermined. The ends were cut back, 4 bases at V and 0 bases at J, with 12 bases in the middle. CDR3 length: 15 amino acids. Germline loops: CDR1 LNHDA, CDR2 SQIVND (reference sequence). The CDR3 region is CASSRQLILNTEAFF. CDR3 nucleotides: TGTGCCAGTAGTAGGCAGCTTATTTTGAACACTGAAGCTTTCTTT.